A selection of T cell receptor beta chains follows, all from one sample in a study of shared clonotypes between healthy human individuals. Repertoires were generated with immunoSEQ multiplex PCR, while TCRdb's copy carries only in-frame clones and drops some. In the table there are 2 million to 2.5 million clones, 90% to 95% of which are singletons. Sequencing was carried out using naive CD8+ T cells from PBMCs. The receptors stem from a man aged 18 to 29 in good health. Some clones in this sample may be carry-over from other donors' samples. The CDR3 runs from the conserved cysteine through the conserved F or W. The order of the fields is CDR3 protein, CDR3 DNA, V gene, D gene, J gene, clone size. D genes are given only for firm matches. Clone size, where shown, is once, few, many, or a class for clones that have expanded.

CDR3aa: CASSGRAGGAVLEAFF
CDR3nt: TGTGCCAGCAGTGGGAGGGCAGGGGGAGCAGTCCTTGAAGCTTTCTTT
v_gene: TRBV28
d_gene: TRBD1
j_gene: TRBJ1-1
abundance: -

CDR3aa: CASLGRRFF
CDR3nt: TGTGCCAGCCTGGGGAGGCGGTTCTTC
v_gene: TRBV5-8
d_gene: -
j_gene: TRBJ2-1
abundance: once

CDR3aa: CASSLTDSNQPQHF
CDR3nt: TGTGCCAGCAGCTTAACGGATAGCAATCAGCCCCAGCATTTT
v_gene: TRBV7-9
d_gene: -
j_gene: TRBJ1-5
abundance: -

CDR3aa: CASSAGHLVYEQYF
CDR3nt: TGTGCCAGCAGCGCGGGACACCTCGTCTACGAGCAGTACTTC
v_gene: TRBV7-2
d_gene: -
j_gene: TRBJ2-7
abundance: once

CDR3aa: CASSLRLPGETQYF
CDR3nt: TGTGCCAGCAGTTTAAGACTCCCGGGTGAGACCCAGTACTTC
v_gene: TRBV27
d_gene: -
j_gene: TRBJ2-5
abundance: -

CDR3aa: CASSWTRSSSEQYF
CDR3nt: TGTGCCAGCAGCTGGACCCGTAGCTCCTCCGAGCAGTACTTC
v_gene: TRBV28
d_gene: -
j_gene: TRBJ2-7
abundance: -

CDR3aa: CASSAWDRTYEQYF
CDR3nt: TGTGCCAGCAGTGCTTGGGACAGAACATACGAGCAGTACTTC
v_gene: TRBV27
d_gene: TRBD1
j_gene: TRBJ2-7
abundance: -

CDR3aa: CASSLVGGGYGYTF
CDR3nt: TGTGCCAGCAGTTTAGTGGGGGGTGGATATGGCTACACCTTC
v_gene: TRBV28
d_gene: -
j_gene: TRBJ1-2
abundance: once

CDR3aa: CASSWGGGSDEQFF
CDR3nt: TGCGCCAGCAGCTGGGGTGGTGGCAGCGATGAGCAGTTCTTC
v_gene: TRBV5-1
d_gene: -
j_gene: TRBJ2-1
abundance: -

CDR3aa: CASRKTGTKSGNTIYF
CDR3nt: TGTGCCAGCAGGAAGACAGGGACTAAATCTGGAAACACCATATATTTT
v_gene: TRBV7-9
d_gene: TRBD1
j_gene: TRBJ1-3
abundance: once

CDR3aa: CASSFVGSNQPQHF
CDR3nt: TGTGCCAGCAGTTTTGTAGGTAGCAATCAGCCCCAGCATTTT
v_gene: TRBV28
d_gene: -
j_gene: TRBJ1-5
abundance: -

CDR3aa: CASSDSGNRFGEQYF
CDR3nt: TGTGCCAGCAGTGATTCGGGGAACAGGTTCGGCGAGCAGTACTTC
v_gene: TRBV2
d_gene: -
j_gene: TRBJ2-7
abundance: -

CDR3aa: CASSYNRDTEAFF
CDR3nt: TGTGCCAGTAGTTACAACAGGGATACTGAAGCTTTCTTT
v_gene: TRBV19
d_gene: -
j_gene: TRBJ1-1
abundance: -

CDR3aa: CASSQLFTSTDTQYF
CDR3nt: TGTGCCAGCAGCCAACTGTTTACTAGCACAGATACGCAGTATTTT
v_gene: TRBV27
d_gene: -
j_gene: TRBJ2-3
abundance: -

CDR3aa: CASRKDRDEQYF
CDR3nt: TGTGCCAGCAGGAAGGACAGGGACGAGCAGTACTTC
v_gene: TRBV21-1
d_gene: -
j_gene: TRBJ2-7
abundance: -

CDR3aa: CASSTNHYEQYF
CDR3nt: TGTGCCAGCAGTACGAACCACTACGAGCAGTACTTC
v_gene: TRBV6-6
d_gene: -
j_gene: TRBJ2-7
abundance: once

CDR3aa: CASSLVTGGKGYTF
CDR3nt: TGTGCCAGCAGCTTAGTGACAGGGGGAAAAGGCTACACCTTC
v_gene: TRBV7-2
d_gene: TRBD1
j_gene: TRBJ1-2
abundance: -

CDR3aa: CASSYTGYNEQFF
CDR3nt: TGTGCCAGCAGCTACACTGGGTACAATGAGCAGTTCTTC
v_gene: TRBV7-2
d_gene: -
j_gene: TRBJ2-1
abundance: -

CDR3aa: CASSLLVGTGLDYGYTF
CDR3nt: TGTGCCAGCAGTTTATTAGTCGGTACAGGGTTGGACTATGGCTACACCTTC
v_gene: TRBV28
d_gene: -
j_gene: TRBJ1-2
abundance: once

CDR3aa: CASSLTASLGSYEQYF
CDR3nt: TGTGCCAGCAGCTTAACCGCTAGCTTGGGATCCTACGAGCAGTACTTC
v_gene: TRBV7-3
d_gene: -
j_gene: TRBJ2-7
abundance: -

CDR3aa: CASSLGWQFANTGELFF
CDR3nt: TGTGCCAGCAGCTTAGGTTGGCAGTTCGCTAACACCGGGGAGCTGTTTTTT
v_gene: TRBV11-2
d_gene: -
j_gene: TRBJ2-2
abundance: -

CDR3aa: CASSVLGTVDSNQPQHF
CDR3nt: TGTGCCAGCAGTGTGCTCGGGACGGTTGATAGCAATCAGCCCCAGCATTTT
v_gene: TRBV27
d_gene: -
j_gene: TRBJ1-5
abundance: few

CDR3aa: CASTPVPGVDQPQHF
CDR3nt: TGTGCCAGTACCCCTGTACCAGGGGTGGATCAGCCCCAGCATTTT
v_gene: TRBV19
d_gene: -
j_gene: TRBJ1-5
abundance: -

CDR3aa: CASSQVKGHGELFF
CDR3nt: TGTGCCAGCAGCCAAGTAAAAGGTCACGGGGAGCTGTTTTTT
v_gene: TRBV4-2
d_gene: -
j_gene: TRBJ2-2
abundance: -

CDR3aa: CASSSFPGGEGRNEQFF
CDR3nt: TGCGCCAGCAGCTCCTTCCCAGGAGGGGAGGGCCGGAATGAGCAGTTCTTC
v_gene: TRBV5-1
d_gene: TRBD2
j_gene: TRBJ2-1
abundance: -

CDR3aa: CASSLILSVNTEAFF
CDR3nt: TGCGCCAGCAGCCTCATTCTCTCGGTTAACACTGAAGCTTTCTTT
v_gene: TRBV4-1
d_gene: -
j_gene: TRBJ1-1
abundance: -

CDR3aa: CASSLGAQPQHF
CDR3nt: TGTGCCAGCAGCCTCGGGGCACAGCCCCAGCATTTT
v_gene: TRBV13
d_gene: -
j_gene: TRBJ1-5
abundance: once

CDR3aa: CASSLRGSPTDTQYF
CDR3nt: TGTGCCAGCAGTTTGCGAGGGAGTCCCACAGATACGCAGTATTTT
v_gene: TRBV27
d_gene: -
j_gene: TRBJ2-3
abundance: -

CDR3aa: CASSWGFGELFF
CDR3nt: TGTGCCAGCAGTTGGGGGTTCGGGGAGCTGTTTTTT
v_gene: TRBV27
d_gene: -
j_gene: TRBJ2-2
abundance: -

CDR3aa: CASSPTDYEQYF
CDR3nt: TGCGCCAGCAGCCCGACAGACTACGAGCAGTACTTC
v_gene: TRBV5-1
d_gene: -
j_gene: TRBJ2-7
abundance: -

CDR3aa: CASLTRSNNEQFF
CDR3nt: TGTGCCAGCCTGACTCGGAGTAACAATGAGCAGTTCTTC
v_gene: TRBV7-9
d_gene: -
j_gene: TRBJ2-1
abundance: -

CDR3aa: CASSSSGTPSYEQYF
CDR3nt: TGTGCCAGCAGCTCCTCCGGGACACCTTCCTACGAGCAGTACTTC
v_gene: TRBV11-3
d_gene: -
j_gene: TRBJ2-7
abundance: -

CDR3aa: CASSLLREIPDEQYF
CDR3nt: TGCGCCAGCAGCCTGCTCCGGGAGATCCCGGATGAGCAGTACTTC
v_gene: TRBV5-1
d_gene: -
j_gene: TRBJ2-5
abundance: -

CDR3aa: CASSSRHRQETQYF
CDR3nt: TGTGCCAGTAGTAGTCGACACAGGCAAGAGACCCAGTACTTC
v_gene: TRBV19
d_gene: -
j_gene: TRBJ2-5
abundance: -

CDR3aa: CASSWTREPQHQDTDTQYF
CDR3nt: TGTGCCAGCAGTTGGACACGGGAGCCCCAACACCAAGACACAGATACGCAGTATTTT
v_gene: TRBV27
d_gene: -
j_gene: TRBJ2-3
abundance: -

CDR3aa: CSVLYITGELFF
CDR3nt: TGCAGCGTTTTATACATCACCGGGGAGCTGTTTTTT
v_gene: TRBV29-1
d_gene: -
j_gene: TRBJ2-2
abundance: -

CDR3aa: CASYTSRVKGENTEAFF
CDR3nt: TGTGCCAGCTATACGAGCAGGGTGAAGGGGGAGAACACTGAAGCTTTCTTT
v_gene: TRBV2
d_gene: -
j_gene: TRBJ1-1
abundance: -

CDR3aa: CASSLVWADTLPYEQYF
CDR3nt: TGTGCCAGCAGCTTGGTCTGGGCAGATACCCTTCCTTACGAGCAGTACTTC
v_gene: TRBV5-8
d_gene: -
j_gene: TRBJ2-7
abundance: -

CDR3aa: CASSPRLAGWSYEQYF
CDR3nt: TGTGCCAGCAGTCCTAGACTAGCGGGATGGTCCTACGAGCAGTACTTC
v_gene: TRBV28
d_gene: TRBD2
j_gene: TRBJ2-7
abundance: -

CDR3aa: CSVHGRDYEQYF
CDR3nt: TGCAGCGTTCACGGCAGGGACTACGAGCAGTACTTC
v_gene: TRBV29-1
d_gene: -
j_gene: TRBJ2-7
abundance: -

CDR3aa: CASSLGGADTQYF
CDR3nt: TGTGCCAGCAGCTTAGGGGGGGCAGATACGCAGTATTTT
v_gene: TRBV7-8
d_gene: -
j_gene: TRBJ2-3
abundance: -

CDR3aa: CASSPPPGQGETQYF
CDR3nt: TGTGCCAGCAGCCCACCCCCTGGCCAGGGTGAGACCCAGTACTTC
v_gene: TRBV7-2
d_gene: -
j_gene: TRBJ2-5
abundance: -

CDR3aa: CAISEPPGLAYNEQFF
CDR3nt: TGTGCCATCAGTGAGCCCCCGGGACTAGCGTACAATGAGCAGTTCTTC
v_gene: TRBV10-3
d_gene: TRBD2
j_gene: TRBJ2-1
abundance: -

CDR3aa: CASSLEASYEQYF
CDR3nt: TGTGCCAGCAGCTTGGAGGCAAGCTACGAGCAGTACTTC
v_gene: TRBV5-6
d_gene: -
j_gene: TRBJ2-7
abundance: -

CDR3aa: CASSTGSTEAFF
CDR3nt: TGTGCCAGCAGTACAGGGAGCACTGAAGCTTTCTTT
v_gene: TRBV2
d_gene: -
j_gene: TRBJ1-1
abundance: -

CDR3aa: CASPSRGSWWGETEAFF
CDR3nt: TGTGCCAGCCCCTCCCGAGGATCATGGTGGGGGGAAACTGAAGCTTTCTTT
v_gene: TRBV28
d_gene: -
j_gene: TRBJ1-1
abundance: -

CDR3aa: CASSLISWSGSYNEQFF
CDR3nt: TGTGCCAGCAGTTTAATTTCGTGGAGCGGGTCGTACAATGAGCAGTTCTTC
v_gene: TRBV27
d_gene: -
j_gene: TRBJ2-1
abundance: -

CDR3aa: CASSLVRSNTEAFF
CDR3nt: TGTGCCAGCAGTTTAGTCCGGAGCAACACTGAAGCTTTCTTT
v_gene: TRBV27
d_gene: -
j_gene: TRBJ1-1
abundance: -